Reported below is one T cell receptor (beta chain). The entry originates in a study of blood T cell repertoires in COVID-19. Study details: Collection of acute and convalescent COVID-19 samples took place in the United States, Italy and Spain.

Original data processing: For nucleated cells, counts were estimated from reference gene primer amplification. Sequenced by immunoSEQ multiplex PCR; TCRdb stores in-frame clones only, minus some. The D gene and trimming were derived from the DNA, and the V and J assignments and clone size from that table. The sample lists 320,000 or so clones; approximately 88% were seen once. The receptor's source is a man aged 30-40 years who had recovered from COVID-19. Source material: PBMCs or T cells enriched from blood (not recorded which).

As DNA, the CDR3 is TGCGCCAGCAGCACGGGACAGGGCGACACCGGGGAGCTGTTTTTT. Translated: CASSTGQGDTGELFF. This rearrangement joins TRBV5-1 to TRBJ2-2, with TRBD1 matching 9 bases. V lost 4 bases, J lost 3 bases, and 4 bases stayed unmatched. This CDR3 contains 15 residues. Germline V lookup: CDR1 SGHRS, CDR2 YFSETQ.